Here is one T cell receptor (beta chain) with its context. Its antigen remains unidentified. Positive CCR7 selection of CD45RO-negative cells yielded the naive CD8 cells, and terminally differentiated effector memory CD45RA+ cells were excluded. The data originate from a study of shared clonotypes between healthy human individuals. Study-wide results and limits: Naive subsets, compared against memory subsets, generally had larger estimated richness values. When compared with the clonotypes that were shared by all four sorted-subset donors, the non-shared clonotypes turned out to have lower generation probabilities.

Evenly divided among several immunoSEQ plates was the genomic DNA of each subset. Profiling relied on immunoSEQ multiplex PCR, and the TCRdb table lists in-frame clones only, not all of them. The table lists around 2.1 million clones, approximately 94% of them singletons. CDR3 size: 15 residues. The germline V gene has CDR1 MNHNS and CDR2 SASEGT. V was trimmed by 10 bases and J by 8 bases, leaving 24 bases between them. This sequence joins TRBV6-1 and TRBJ2-1, with D possibly being TRBD1 or TRBD2 (5 bases each). The source of this sequence is a man aged 18 to 29 in good health. Some clones in this sample may be carry-over from other donors' samples. The sequenced material came from naive CD8+ T cells from PBMCs. CDR3 sequence (DNA): TGTGCCACGTCGTGGATGTCGGGACCATTGGATGAGCAGTTCTTC. Residues: CATSWMSGPLDEQFF.